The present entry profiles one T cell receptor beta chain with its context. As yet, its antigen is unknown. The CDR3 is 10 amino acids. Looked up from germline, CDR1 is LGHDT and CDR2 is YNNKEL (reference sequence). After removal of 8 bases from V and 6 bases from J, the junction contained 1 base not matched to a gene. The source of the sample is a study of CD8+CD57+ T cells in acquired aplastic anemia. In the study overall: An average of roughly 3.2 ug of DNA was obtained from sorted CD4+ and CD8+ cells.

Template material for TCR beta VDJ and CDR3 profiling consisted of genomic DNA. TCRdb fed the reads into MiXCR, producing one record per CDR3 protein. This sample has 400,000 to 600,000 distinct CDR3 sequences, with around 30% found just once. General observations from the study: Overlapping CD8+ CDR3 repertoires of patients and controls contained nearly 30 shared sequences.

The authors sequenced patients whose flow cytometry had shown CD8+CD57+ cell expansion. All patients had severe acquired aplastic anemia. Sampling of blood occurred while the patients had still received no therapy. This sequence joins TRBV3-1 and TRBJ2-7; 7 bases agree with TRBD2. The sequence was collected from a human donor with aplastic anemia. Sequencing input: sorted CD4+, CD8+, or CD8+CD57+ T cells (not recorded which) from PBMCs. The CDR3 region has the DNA TGTGCCAGCGGGGGGGTCGAGCAGTACTTC. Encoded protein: CASGGVEQYF.